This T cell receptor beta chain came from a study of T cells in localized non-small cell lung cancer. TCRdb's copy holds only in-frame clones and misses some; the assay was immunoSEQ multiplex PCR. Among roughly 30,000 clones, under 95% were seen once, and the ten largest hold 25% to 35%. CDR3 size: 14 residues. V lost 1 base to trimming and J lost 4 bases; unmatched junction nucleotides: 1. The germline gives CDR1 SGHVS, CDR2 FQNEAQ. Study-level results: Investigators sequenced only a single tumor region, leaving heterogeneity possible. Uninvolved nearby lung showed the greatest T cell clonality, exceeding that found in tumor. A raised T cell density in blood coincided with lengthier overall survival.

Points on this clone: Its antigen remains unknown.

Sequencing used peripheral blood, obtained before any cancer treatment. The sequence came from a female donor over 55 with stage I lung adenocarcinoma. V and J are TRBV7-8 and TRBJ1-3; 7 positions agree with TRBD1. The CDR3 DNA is TGTGCCAGCAGCTTAGGGACAGGCGGAAACACCATATATTTT. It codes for CASSLGTGGNTIYF. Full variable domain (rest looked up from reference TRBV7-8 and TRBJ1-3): GAGVSQSPRYKVAKRGQDVALRCDPISGHVSLFWYQQALGQGPEFLTYFQNEAQLDKSGLPSDRFFAERPEGSVSTLKIQRTQQEDSAVYLCASSLGTGGNTIYFGEGSWLTVV.